The present entry profiles one T cell receptor (beta chain) with its context. What this receptor recognizes is not known. No much larger clonotype is one base removed from it; base qualities were not supplied. At the junction V is shortened by 3 bases and J by 5 bases; bases outside the gene matches: 5. The CDR3 goes from the cysteine to the phenylalanine over 14 residues. Only the CDR3 DNA is retained, 42 bases long and in frame from the first base. The germline V gene (reference sequence) yields DFQATT for CDR1 and SNEGSKA for CDR2. The method behind the library was RACE. The run used a NextSeq 500. During library preparation, unique molecular identifiers were attached to individual cDNA molecules so that TCRs could be counted quantitatively and reproducibly. Concerning the study's data processing: A median of approximately 100,000 TCRs per sample was observed, with a range of 23,224 to 690,600. V, J and CDR3 annotation of the TCR reads was carried out using the Decombinator software suite. Every sample was subsampled to the same number of TCRs (28,000) for the PS versus PT1 abundance plots. TCRs were defined as expanded if absent before sensitization and observed at least eight times at the 2-week time point. The public reads were reanalyzed by TCRdb: fastp trimming at Q25, MiXCR alignment, in-frame beta chains only. Rows matching on CDR3 protein sequence are summarized as one entry with the most common DNA and genes. These V and J calls are TCRdb output, not the study's own analysis. The sample table shows tens of thousands of distinct CDR3 sequences, and 9.5% to 12% are seen once. About 1.8% of the sample is held by the ten biggest clonotypes.

What the time point label conveys for this sample: patch test 1, 2 weeks after DPC sensitization. Sample treatment or condition, as interpreted from the label and publication: therapeutic diphenylcyclopropenone sensitization with weekly scalp DPC. Total RNA was extracted from unfractionated whole blood collected in Tempus Blood RNA tubes. Blood at each patch-test visit was drawn before the patch test was applied. Eligible patients were aged 18 to 70, diagnosed with alopecia, deemed suitable for DPC therapy, and excluded if pregnant. The source of the sample is a study of human T cells and chemical hapten exposure (dated by TCRdb to about 2021). Notes on the research overall: For sensitization, 2% DPC in acetone was applied to a roughly 2 cm by roughly 2 cm area of upper inner arm skin. Weekly therapeutic DPC doses were additionally applied to the scalp of patients throughout the roughly 23-week study period. Patch testing was done on the upper back using Finn chambers containing 0.01% DPC, and results were scored after 6 days according to International Contact Dermatitis Research Group standards. Alopecia areata with under or over 50% scalp involvement, alopecia totalis and alopecia universalis were represented in the patient cohort, which was mostly female. Libraries were pooled for sequencing, and variation in per-sample TCR yields was attributed mainly to small differences in library volumes within the pool. In alopecia patients, the study followed how the peripheral blood TCR repertoire changed in vivo over primary and secondary sensitization to diphenylcyclopropenone (DPC), a hapten. Blood was sampled from patients pre-sensitization (week 0) and at 2, 6 and about 24 weeks after DPC sensitization. For TCR sequencing, blood came from twenty-nine alopecia patients at anywhere from one to four time points (pre-sensitization, 2, 6 and 24 weeks). From each blood RNA sample, both TCR alpha and TCR beta chains were sequenced.

What the authors observed across the whole study: Alopecia, a presumed autoimmune disease, was present in all patients, so the immune response of the patients might differ from that of healthy individuals. After repeated subsampling, the strength of the expansion versus patch-test correlation and the threshold at which it became significant changed. Patch test score was positively correlated with the number of PT1 expanded TCRs, with significance at thresholds 8, 16 and 32 but not at 4. The number of TCRs above 1 in 1000 frequency did not change with DPC sensitization; there was no evidence of global repertoire structure alterations. Expanded TCRs formed significantly more large CDR3 similarity clusters than pre-sensitization or healthy control sets, consistent with antigen-driven responses.

The rearrangement combines TRBV20-1 with TRBJ2-4, with 9 junctional bases fitting TRBD2. Sequencing used whole blood, obtained in connection with sensitization to the hapten diphenylcyclopropenone (DPC). The receptor was derived from a middle-aged woman with alopecia areata. Some clones in this sample may be carry-over from other donors' samples. The encoded CDR3 is CSARGLAAQNIQYF. The base sequence is TGCAGTGCTAGGGGACTAGCTGCCCAAAACATTCAGTACTTC.